Reported below is one T cell receptor beta chain. Germline CDR1 SGHRS, CDR2 YFSETQ. This CDR3 is 14 amino acids long. V lost 4 bases and J lost 2, with 9 bases in between. This entry comes from a study of shared clonotypes between healthy human individuals. The method was immunoSEQ multiplex PCR; TCRdb's version includes in-frame clones alone and lacks a portion of them. This sample has approximately 740,000 clones; approximately 79% occur once, and the top ten carry around 1.6%. The chain is built from TRBV5-1 and TRBJ2-2, with a possible D match to TRBD2 (5 bases). This TCR was recovered from a woman aged 30 to 39 in good health. Sequences were obtained from memory CD4+ T cells sorted from blood. Subset described: CD45RA-negative fraction. CDR3 amino acids: CASSPRDNTGELFF. DNA of the CDR3: TGCGCCAGCAGCCCGAGGGATAACACCGGGGAGCTGTTTTTT. Drawing the rest from reference TRBV5-1 and TRBJ2-2, the complete variable domain is KAGVTQTPRYLIKTRGQQVTLSCSPISGHRSVSWYQQTPGQGLQFLFEYFSETQRNKGNFPGRFSGRQFSNSRSEMNVSTLELGDSALYLCASSPRDNTGELFFGEGSRLTVL.